This TCR beta chain was profiled in a study of T-cell memory formation after mild COVID-19. TCRdb re-called the 5' RACE reads with MiXCR, one entry per CDR3 protein. The profile shows just over 400,000 distinct CDR3 sequences, 23% of them singletons. This clonotype was found a few times. Its matching antigen is unknown. Study-wide points: Mainly CM and EM harbored the contracting CD4+ clones; mainly EMRA harbored the CD8+ ones.

Trimming took 0 bases from V and 2 from J, leaving 8 bases between them. Germline V lookup: CDR1 SGHRS, CDR2 YFSETQ. CDR3 size: 14 residues. Material: PBMCs or a T cell subset sorted from them (not recorded which). The source is an adult woman who had mild COVID-19 (a few samples of this study predate the infection). Cell type and time point are not known. This chain links TRBV5-1 with TRBJ1-2; no firm D call. CDR3 nucleotide sequence: TGCGCCAGCAGCTTGGTGGCGGGGAACTATGGCTACACCTTC. Translated, it gives CASSLVAGNYGYTF.